This T cell receptor (beta chain) came from a study of cytomegalovirus exposure and HLA in healthy donors. Primers: 60 Vbeta forward and 13 Jbeta reverse. The authors' processing: In a later analysis, some 80 million unique TCR beta chains included roughly 11 million shared by two or more donors. The table came from immunoSEQ multiplex PCR; TCRdb's copy has only in-frame clones and leaves some out. V, J and clone size derive from that table, while D and trimming were established from the DNA sequence. The sample includes about 130,000 clones, 70% to 80% of them seen just once. The germline CDR1 and CDR2 sequences are MGHDK and SYGVNS. The CDR3 spans 15 residues. Trimming stripped 1 base from V and 0 bases from J, with 10 bases between. Study-wide results and limits: Presence/absence analyses took donor sequencing depth as roughly uniform. One later analysis reportedly identified an Asian-associated ancestry cluster that showed fewer N-insertions than the roughly 600-donor mean.

With respect to this clone: Its cognate antigen is unknown.

The sequenced sample was PBMCs. The V gene is TRBV25-1, the J gene TRBJ2-7; TRBD1 is a possible D gene (5 bases). This receptor was identified in a man aged 30 to 39 in good health and CMV-seronegative. CDR3 residues: CASSEWGRSSYEQYF. DNA for the CDR3: TGTGCCAGCAGTGAATGGGGCAGGAGCTCCTACGAGCAGTACTTC.